These 17 T cell receptor beta chains were sequenced from one sample in a study of T cell changes during pregnancy in multiple sclerosis. Data came from immunoSEQ multiplex PCR; TCRdb stores just in-frame clones and leaves some out. The sample lists some 49,000 clones, 91% occurring once. The material sequenced was CD8+ T cells from peripheral blood mononuclear cells, taken in the second trimester of pregnancy. The receptors originated from a female donor with multiple sclerosis, enrolled in a pregnancy study.

This chain uses TRBV2 with TRBJ2-7, with 9 bases fitting TRBD1. Germline V CDR1 and CDR2: SNHLY, FYNNEI. After removal of 8 bases from V and 2 bases from J, the junction contained 4 bases not matched to a gene. This CDR3 is 13 amino acids long. DNA for the CDR3: TGTGCCAGCGACAGGGGGTTACCCTACGAGCAGTACTTC. This translates into CASDRGLPYEQYF.

This clone appeared once. The genes are TRBV9 and TRBJ2-1; 13 bases fit TRBD2. Trimming at V came to 3 bases and at J to 7 bases, leaving 4 bases not matched to a gene. CDR3 length: 15 amino acids. Per germline, CDR1 SGDLS and CDR2 YYNGEE. The CDR3 loop reads CASSELAGGNNEQFF. The DNA of the CDR3 is TGTGCCAGCAGCGAACTAGCGGGGGGGAATAATGAGCAGTTCTTC.

The V gene is TRBV13, the J gene TRBJ2-3; perhaps TRBD1 as D (5 bases). Germline CDR1 PRHDT, CDR2 FYEKMQ (reference sequence). The V and J ends lost 5 bases and 0 bases respectively, with 15 bases between them. CDR3 length equals 16 residues. CDR3 in amino acids: CASSISVGASTDTQYF. The CDR3 DNA reads as TGTGCCAGCAGCATTAGTGTTGGGGCTAGCACAGATACGCAGTATTTT.

The gene calls are TRBV5-6 and TRBJ2-5; tentative D call: TRBD1 (6 bases). CDR3 length: 16 residues. V gave up 0 bases and J gave up 5 bases, with 17 bases separating them. Looked up from germline, CDR1 is SGHDT and CDR2 is YYEEEE. CDR3 in amino acids: CASSLGPGTIRETQYF. In nucleotides, the CDR3 is TGTGCCAGCAGCTTGGGCCCCGGGACAATACGGGAGACCCAGTACTTC.

The count of this clone is one. The J gene is TRBJ1-1, the V gene TRBV5-6; TRBD1 aligns across 7 bases. V lost 4 bases to trimming and J lost 3 bases; unmatched junction nucleotides: 6. Germline lookup yields CDR1 SGHDT and CDR2 YYEEEE. CDR3 size: 14 residues. The CDR3 is CASSLGTAHTEAFF. The CDR3, as DNA: TGTGCCAGCAGCCTAGGGACAGCCCACACTGAAGCTTTCTTT.

The J gene is TRBJ1-1, the V gene TRBV30, with 7 bases aligning to TRBD1. The CDR3 length is 17 residues. Germline trimming cut 2 bases from V and 0 bases from J; bases unmatched to any gene: 12. The germline CDR1 and CDR2 sequences are GTSNPN and SVGIG (reference sequence). The CDR3 region has the DNA TGTGCCTGGAGTACTCCCGGACAGGTTTACATGAACACTGAAGCTTTCTTT. Translated, it gives CAWSTPGQVYMNTEAFF.

In nucleotides, the CDR3 is TGTGCCAGCAGCGTAGTCCCGGACACCGGGGAGCTGTTTTTT. Translated: CASSVVPDTGELFF. The chain carries TRBV9 and TRBJ2-2; D is uncertain. With 0 bases removed from V and 3 bases from J, the gap between germline ends came to 6 bases. CDR3 length: 14 residues. The germline gives CDR1 SGDLS, CDR2 YYNGEE. Drawing the rest from reference TRBV9 and TRBJ2-2, the complete variable domain is DSGVTQTPKHLITATGQRVTLRCSPRSGDLSVYWYQQSLDQGLQFLIQYYNGEERAKGNILERFSAQQFPDLHSELNLSSLELGDSALYFCASSVVPDTGELFFGEGSRLTVL.

The chain is built from TRBV7-9 and TRBJ2-7; 13 positions agree with TRBD2. This CDR3 spans 15 amino acids. J gave up 3 bases and V 1 base, and 0 bases lay outside the gene matches. Germline V gene data show CDR1 as SEHNR and CDR2 as FQNEAQ (reference sequence). CDR3 loop: CASSLGLAGGYEQYF. The CDR3, as DNA: TGTGCCAGCAGCTTAGGACTAGCGGGGGGCTACGAGCAGTACTTC. The variable domain in full, with the rest retrieved from reference TRBV7-9 and TRBJ2-7, is DTGVSQNPRHKITKRGQNVTFRCDPISEHNRLYWYRQTLGQGPEFLTYFQNEAQLEKSRLLSDRFSAERPKGSFSTLEIQRTEQGDSAMYLCASSLGLAGGYEQYFGPGTRLTVT.

The chain recombines TRBV9 with TRBJ2-7; tentative D call: TRBD1 (6 bases). The CDR3 is 16 amino acids. Germline V gene data show CDR1 as SGDLS and CDR2 as YYNGEE. V shed 3 bases and J shed 3 bases, with 19 bases lying between them. The CDR3 DNA reads as TGTGCCAGCAGCGAATACAGGGATGGGGTGCTCTACGAGCAGTACTTC. It codes for CASSEYRDGVLYEQYF.

The CDR3, as DNA: TGTGCCAGCAGCCAGTTAACAGGTTTATATACGCAGTATTTT. Translating gives CASSQLTGLYTQYF. The chain has TRBV4-2 and TRBJ2-3; D may be TRBD1 (5 bases). The V end was cut by 3 bases, the J end by 7 bases, with 14 bases between. The CDR3 spans 14 residues. The germline CDR1 and CDR2 sequences are LGHNA and YNFKEQ.

This clone is medium-sized by share. CDR3 residues: CATSRGGVSGVDEQYF. In DNA, the CDR3 is TGTGCCACCAGCAGAGGGGGGGTATCGGGAGTTGACGAGCAGTACTTC. V and J are TRBV15 and TRBJ2-7; tentatively, D is TRBD2 (6 bases). CDR3 length: 16 amino acids. Trimming cost V 1 base and J 5 bases, with 18 bases left between them. The germline V gene encodes CDR1 LNHNV and CDR2 YYDKDF (reference sequence).

This clone was observed a single time. This chain links TRBV2 with TRBJ2-7, with TRBD1 identical over 7 bases. V dropped 8 bases and J dropped 12; count of bases not matched to a gene: 7. Germline values: CDR1 SNHLY, CDR2 FYNNEI. This CDR3 spans 10 amino acids. The CDR3 sequence is CASRGTVLYF. For the CDR3, the DNA is TGTGCCAGCCGAGGGACAGTTCTGTACTTC.

The chain is built from TRBV19 and TRBJ1-2; 9 positions agree with TRBD1. The CDR3 is made up of 14 amino acids. J gave up 5 bases and V 5 bases, and 6 bases lay outside the gene matches. The germline V gene has CDR1 LNHDA and CDR2 SQIVND (reference sequence). The CDR3, as DNA: TGTGCCAGTAGTCCCGTGGACAGGGGATATGGCTACACCTTC. This translates into CASSPVDRGYGYTF.

The rearrangement joins TRBV13 to TRBJ1-2, with 7 bases fitting TRBD1. V dropped 2 bases and J dropped 5; count of bases not matched to a gene: 8. CDR1 and CDR2 (germline): PRHDT, FYEKMQ (reference sequence). This CDR3 region has 15 residues. CDR3 amino acids: CASSLWAETGYGYTF. DNA of the CDR3: TGTGCCAGCAGCTTATGGGCCGAGACAGGGTATGGCTACACCTTC.

The chain has TRBV6-5 and TRBJ1-1; D gene ambiguous. This CDR3 contains 15 residues. V dropped 0 bases and J dropped 1 base, with 9 bases sitting between them. CDR1 is MNHEY and CDR2 is SVGAGI in the germline V gene. The CDR3 DNA sequence: TGTGCCAGCAGTTACTCATTGAACAGGAACACTGAAGCTTTCTTT. Translated: CASSYSLNRNTEAFF.

The chain carries TRBV5-6 and TRBJ2-1; 10 positions agree with TRBD2. This CDR3 is 17 amino acids long. Germline CDR1 and CDR2: SGHDT and YYEEEE. V shed 1 base and J 5 bases; nucleotides not matched to a gene: 9. The CDR3 region is CASSLPSGGAKDNEQFF. The CDR3 region has the DNA TGTGCCAGCAGCTTGCCCAGCGGGGGGGCCAAGGACAATGAGCAGTTCTTC.

The chain uses TRBV7-6 and TRBJ2-5; 9 bases align to TRBD2. This CDR3 has 18 amino acids. Germline values: CDR1 SGHVS, CDR2 FNYEAQ. V trimming: 2 bases; J trimming: 5 bases; junction bases outside the gene matches: 15. In DNA, the CDR3 is TGTGCCAGCAGCTTACCCCCCGGGACTAGCCCGGGGAGGGAGACCCAGTACTTC. Translation: CASSLPPGTSPGRETQYF.